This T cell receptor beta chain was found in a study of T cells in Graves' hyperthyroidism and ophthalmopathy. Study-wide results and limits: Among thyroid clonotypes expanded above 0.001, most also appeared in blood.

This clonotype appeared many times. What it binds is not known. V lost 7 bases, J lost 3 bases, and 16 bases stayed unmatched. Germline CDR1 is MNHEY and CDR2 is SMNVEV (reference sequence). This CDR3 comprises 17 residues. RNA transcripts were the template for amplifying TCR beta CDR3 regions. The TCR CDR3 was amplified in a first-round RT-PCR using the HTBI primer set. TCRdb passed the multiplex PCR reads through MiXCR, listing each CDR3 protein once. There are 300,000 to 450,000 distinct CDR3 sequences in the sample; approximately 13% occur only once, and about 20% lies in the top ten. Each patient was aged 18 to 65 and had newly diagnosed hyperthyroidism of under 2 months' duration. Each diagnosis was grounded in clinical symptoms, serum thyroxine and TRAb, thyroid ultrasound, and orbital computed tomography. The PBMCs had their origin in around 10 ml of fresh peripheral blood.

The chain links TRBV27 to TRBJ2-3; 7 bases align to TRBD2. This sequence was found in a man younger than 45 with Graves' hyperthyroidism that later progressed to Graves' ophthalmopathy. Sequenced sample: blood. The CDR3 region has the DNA TGTGCCAGCATTCCATCTGGTGGTGTGGGGGGGACAGATACGCAGTATTTT. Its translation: CASIPSGGVGGTDTQYF.